The rows below give T cell receptor beta chains drawn from one sample of a study of blood T cell repertoires in COVID-19. Profiling relied on immunoSEQ multiplex PCR, and the TCRdb table lists in-frame clones only, not all of them. This sample has 250,000 to 300,000 clones, with 86% found just once. Source material: peripheral blood. The source of these receptors is a man between 18 and 29 years old with active or convalescent COVID-19. CDR3s leave out the opening cysteine and the closing phenylalanine or tryptophan. A D gene is named only where the DNA matches it firmly. The size of a clone is reported for some rows only, either as once, few or many, or as a class for expanded clones.

d_call clone_size v_call cdr3_aa
- - TRBV29-1 SVLPSEAF
TRBD1 once TRBV6-2/TRBV6-3 ASSRRQGVFDEQY
TRBD1 once TRBV2 ASSVPDRGNLEKLF
- - TRBV29-1 SVEGWDTQY
- few TRBV2 ASASLHEQY
- few TRBV2 ASCGVGNTEAF
- - TRBV2 ASSENVGFGY
- - TRBV5-5 ASSVRTAYEQY
TRBD2 - TRBV5-1 ASSSLLAGGGSYNEQF
TRBD1 - TRBV4-1 ASSQGRDREYEKLF
TRBD2 - TRBV5-1 ASSFLAGSSYEQY
TRBD1 - TRBV4-1 ASRRTGVDTQY
- - TRBV18 ASSPPDLRETQY
TRBD2 - TRBV13 ASSYLLATSTDTQY
TRBD1 - TRBV5-1 ASSPRLVGQGDEQY
- - TRBV2 ASSGRDIMNTEAF
TRBD1 - TRBV19 ASRTGTGARGYT
- - TRBV2 ASSEAGDFIQY
- - TRBV6-1 ASSDAGSAGKASDTQY
- - TRBV19 ASSSTGANVLT